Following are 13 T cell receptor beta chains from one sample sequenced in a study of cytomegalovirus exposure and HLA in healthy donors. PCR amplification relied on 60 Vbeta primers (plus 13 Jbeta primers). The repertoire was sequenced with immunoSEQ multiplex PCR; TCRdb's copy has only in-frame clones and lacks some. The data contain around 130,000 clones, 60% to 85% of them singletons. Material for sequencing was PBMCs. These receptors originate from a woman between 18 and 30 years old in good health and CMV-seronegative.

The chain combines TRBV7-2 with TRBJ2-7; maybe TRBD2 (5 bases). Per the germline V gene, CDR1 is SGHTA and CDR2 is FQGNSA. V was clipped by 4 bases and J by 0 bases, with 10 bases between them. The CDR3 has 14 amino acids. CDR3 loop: CASSYSANSYEQYF. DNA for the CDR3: TGTGCCAGCAGCTATAGCGCGAACTCCTACGAGCAGTACTTC.

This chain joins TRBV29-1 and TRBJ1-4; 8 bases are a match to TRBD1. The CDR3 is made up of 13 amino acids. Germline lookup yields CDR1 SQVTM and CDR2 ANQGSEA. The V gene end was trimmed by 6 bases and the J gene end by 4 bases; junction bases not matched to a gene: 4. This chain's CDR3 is CSVGTGDNEKLFF. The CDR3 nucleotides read TGCAGCGTCGGGACAGGAGATAATGAAAAACTGTTTTTT.

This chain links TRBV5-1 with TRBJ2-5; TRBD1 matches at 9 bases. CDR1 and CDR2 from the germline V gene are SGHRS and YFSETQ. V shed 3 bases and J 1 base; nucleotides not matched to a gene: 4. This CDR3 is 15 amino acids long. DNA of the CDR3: TGCGCCAGCAGCTCGGCGGGACAGGGCCAAGAGACCCAGTACTTC. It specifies CASSSAGQGQETQYF.

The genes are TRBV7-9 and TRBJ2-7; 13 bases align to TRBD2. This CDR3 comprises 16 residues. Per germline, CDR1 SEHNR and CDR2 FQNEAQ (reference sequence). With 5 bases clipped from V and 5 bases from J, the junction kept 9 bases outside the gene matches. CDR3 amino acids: CASSPLGLAGVNEQYF. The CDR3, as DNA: TGTGCCAGCAGCCCCCTAGGACTAGCGGGAGTCAACGAGCAGTACTTC. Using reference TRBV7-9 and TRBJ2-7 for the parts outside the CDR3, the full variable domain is DTGVSQNPRHKITKRGQNVTFRCDPISEHNRLYWYRQTLGQGPEFLTYFQNEAQLEKSRLLSDRFSAERPKGSFSTLEIQRTEQGDSAMYLCASSPLGLAGVNEQYFGPGTRLTVT.

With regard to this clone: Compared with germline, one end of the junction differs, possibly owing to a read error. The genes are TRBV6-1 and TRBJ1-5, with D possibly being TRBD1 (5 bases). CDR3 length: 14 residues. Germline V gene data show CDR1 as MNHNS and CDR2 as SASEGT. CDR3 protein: CACLLGGVNQPRHF. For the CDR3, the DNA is TGTGCCTGCCTACTCGGGGGAGTGAATCAGCCCCGGCATTTT.

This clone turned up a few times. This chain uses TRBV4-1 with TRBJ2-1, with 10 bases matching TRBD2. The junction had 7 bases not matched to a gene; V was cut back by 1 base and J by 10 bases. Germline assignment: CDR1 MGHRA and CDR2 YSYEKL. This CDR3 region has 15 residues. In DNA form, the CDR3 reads TGCGCCAGCAGCCAAGTACAGCGGGAGGGCACGGAGCAGTTCTTC. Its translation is CASSQVQREGTEQFF.

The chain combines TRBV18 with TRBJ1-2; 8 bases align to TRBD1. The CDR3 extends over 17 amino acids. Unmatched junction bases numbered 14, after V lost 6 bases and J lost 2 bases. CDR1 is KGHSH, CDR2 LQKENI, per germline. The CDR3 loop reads CASSQIGQGGANYGYTF. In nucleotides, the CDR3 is TGTGCCAGCTCCCAGATCGGACAGGGTGGGGCAAACTATGGCTACACCTTC.

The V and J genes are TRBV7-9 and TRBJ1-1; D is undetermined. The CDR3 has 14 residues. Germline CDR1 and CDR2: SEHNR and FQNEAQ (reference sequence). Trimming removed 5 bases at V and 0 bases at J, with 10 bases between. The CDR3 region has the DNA TGTGCCAGCAGCCTACAGAAGATGAACACTGAAGCTTTCTTT. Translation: CASSLQKMNTEAFF.

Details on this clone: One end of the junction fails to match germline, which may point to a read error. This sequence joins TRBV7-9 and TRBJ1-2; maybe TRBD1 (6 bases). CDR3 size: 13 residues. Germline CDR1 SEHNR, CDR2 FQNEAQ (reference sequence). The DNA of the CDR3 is TGTTCCAGCGGCAGGGGTCCTAGCTATGGCTACACCTTC. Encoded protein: CSSGRGPSYGYTF.

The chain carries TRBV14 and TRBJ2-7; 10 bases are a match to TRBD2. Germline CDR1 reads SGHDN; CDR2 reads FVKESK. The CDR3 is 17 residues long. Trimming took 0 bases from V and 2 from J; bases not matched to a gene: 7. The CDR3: CASSQDRWTSGTYEQYF. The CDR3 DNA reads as TGTGCCAGCAGCCAAGATCGGTGGACTAGCGGCACCTACGAGCAGTACTTC.

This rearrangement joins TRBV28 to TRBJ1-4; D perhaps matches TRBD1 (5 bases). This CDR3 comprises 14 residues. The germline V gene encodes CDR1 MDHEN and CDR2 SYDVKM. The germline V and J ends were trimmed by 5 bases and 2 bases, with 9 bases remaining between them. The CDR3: CASSPGSTNEKLFF. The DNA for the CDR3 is TGTGCCAGCAGTCCAGGGTCGACTAATGAAAAACTGTTTTTT. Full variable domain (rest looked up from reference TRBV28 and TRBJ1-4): DVKVTQSSRYLVKRTGEKVFLECVQDMDHENMFWYRQDPGLGLRLIYFSYDVKMKEKGDIPEGYSVSREKKERFSLILESASTNQTSMYLCASSPGSTNEKLFFGSGTQLSVL.

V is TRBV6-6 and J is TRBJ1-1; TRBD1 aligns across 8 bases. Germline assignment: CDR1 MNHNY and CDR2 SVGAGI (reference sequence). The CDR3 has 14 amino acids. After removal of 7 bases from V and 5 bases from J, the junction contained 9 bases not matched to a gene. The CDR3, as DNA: TGTGCCAGCACCCCAGGGGGCGAGGTTACTGAAGCTTTCTTT. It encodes CASTPGGEVTEAFF.

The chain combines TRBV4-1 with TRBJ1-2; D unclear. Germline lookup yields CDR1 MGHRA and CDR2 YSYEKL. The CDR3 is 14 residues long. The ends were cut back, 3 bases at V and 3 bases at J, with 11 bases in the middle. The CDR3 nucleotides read TGCGCCAGCAGCCACCCAGGACTGGACTATGGCTACACCTTC. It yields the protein CASSHPGLDYGYTF.